This paragraph covers one TCR beta chain sequence. The study assigned cohorts using participant-reported clinical history. The data stem from a study of blood T cell repertoires in COVID-19. The overall study: COVID-19 samples collected from the United States, Italy and Spain covered acute and convalescent phases.

In the source study's methods: From reference gene primer amplification, estimates of nucleated cell counts were derived. The repertoire was sequenced with immunoSEQ multiplex PCR; TCRdb's copy has only in-frame clones and lacks some. V and J calls and clone size are given by that table; D and trimming were obtained from the DNA. The table includes some 250,000 clones, roughly nine tenths detected once. Germline trimming cut 1 base from V and 3 bases from J; bases unmatched to any gene: 17. CDR1 and CDR2 (germline): SGHRS, YFSETQ. The CDR3 length is 19 residues. This chain joins TRBV5-1 and TRBJ2-3; 7 positions match TRBD1. This clonotype was obtained from a human donor in a cohort exposed to, infected with or recovered from COVID-19 (not recorded which). The donor label of this sample is uncertain. Sequencing input: PBMCs or T cells enriched from blood (not recorded which). The CDR3: CASSLLGQLGDQATDTQYF. CDR3 DNA sequence: TGCGCCAGCAGCTTGTTGGGACAGCTTGGGGACCAGGCGACAGATACGCAGTATTTT.